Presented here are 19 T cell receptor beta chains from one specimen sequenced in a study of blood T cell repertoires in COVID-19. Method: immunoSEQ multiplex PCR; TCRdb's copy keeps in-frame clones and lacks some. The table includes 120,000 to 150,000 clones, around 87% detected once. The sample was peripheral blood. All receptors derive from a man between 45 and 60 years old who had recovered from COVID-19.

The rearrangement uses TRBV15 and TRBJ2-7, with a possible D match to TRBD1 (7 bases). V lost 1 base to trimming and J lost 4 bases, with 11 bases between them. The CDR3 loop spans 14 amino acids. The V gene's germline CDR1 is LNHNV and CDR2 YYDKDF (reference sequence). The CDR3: CATSRGAGGYEQYF. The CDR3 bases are TGTGCCACCAGCAGAGGGGCAGGGGGGTACGAGCAGTACTTC.

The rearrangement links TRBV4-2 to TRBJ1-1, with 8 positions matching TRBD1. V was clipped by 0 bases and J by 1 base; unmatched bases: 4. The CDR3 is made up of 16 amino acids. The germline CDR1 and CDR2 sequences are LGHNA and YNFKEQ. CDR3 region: CASSQEGTGRNTEAFF. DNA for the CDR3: TGTGCCAGCAGCCAAGAGGGGACAGGTCGGAACACTGAAGCTTTCTTT.

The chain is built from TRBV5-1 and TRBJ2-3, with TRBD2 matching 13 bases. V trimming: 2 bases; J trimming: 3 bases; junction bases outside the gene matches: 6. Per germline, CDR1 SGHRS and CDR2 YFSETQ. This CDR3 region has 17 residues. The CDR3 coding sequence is TGCGCCAGCAGCTTAAGACTAGCGGGGGGTATAACAGATACGCAGTATTTT. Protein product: CASSLRLAGGITDTQYF.

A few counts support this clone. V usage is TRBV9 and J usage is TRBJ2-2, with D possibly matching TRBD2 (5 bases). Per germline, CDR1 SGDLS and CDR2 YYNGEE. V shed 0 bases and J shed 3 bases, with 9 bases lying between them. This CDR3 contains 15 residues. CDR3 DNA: TGTGCCAGCAGCGTAGAAGCCGGGGACACCGGGGAGCTGTTTTTT. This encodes CASSVEAGDTGELFF. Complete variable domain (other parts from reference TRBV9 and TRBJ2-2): DSGVTQTPKHLITATGQRVTLRCSPRSGDLSVYWYQQSLDQGLQFLIQYYNGEERAKGNILERFSAQQFPDLHSELNLSSLELGDSALYFCASSVEAGDTGELFFGEGSRLTVL.

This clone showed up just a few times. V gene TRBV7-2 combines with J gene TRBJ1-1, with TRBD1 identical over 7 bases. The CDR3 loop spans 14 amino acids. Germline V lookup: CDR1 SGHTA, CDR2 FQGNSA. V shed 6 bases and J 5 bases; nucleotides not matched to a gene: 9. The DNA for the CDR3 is TGTGCCAGCAGTTCCACAGGGGCAAAGACTGAAGCTTTCTTT. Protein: CASSSTGAKTEAFF.

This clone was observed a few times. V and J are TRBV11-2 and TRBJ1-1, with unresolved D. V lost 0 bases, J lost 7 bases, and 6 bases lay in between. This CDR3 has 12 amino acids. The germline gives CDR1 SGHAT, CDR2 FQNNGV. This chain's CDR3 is CASSLETYEAFF. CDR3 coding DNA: TGTGCCAGCAGCTTAGAAACATATGAAGCTTTCTTT.

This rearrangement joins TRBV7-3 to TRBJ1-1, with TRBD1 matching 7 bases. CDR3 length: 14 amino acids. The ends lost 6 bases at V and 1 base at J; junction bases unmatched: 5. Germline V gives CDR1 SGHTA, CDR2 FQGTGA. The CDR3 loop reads CASSSGTANTEAFF. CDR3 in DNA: TGTGCCAGCAGTAGCGGGACAGCGAACACTGAAGCTTTCTTT.

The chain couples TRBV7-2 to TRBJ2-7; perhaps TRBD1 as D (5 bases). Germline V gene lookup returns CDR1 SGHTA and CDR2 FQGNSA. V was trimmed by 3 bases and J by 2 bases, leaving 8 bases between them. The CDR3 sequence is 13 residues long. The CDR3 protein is CASSLTETYEQYF. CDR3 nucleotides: TGTGCCAGCAGCTTGACAGAGACCTACGAGCAGTACTTC. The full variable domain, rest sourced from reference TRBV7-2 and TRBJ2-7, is GAGVSQSPSNKVTEKGKDVELRCDPISGHTALYWYRQSLGQGLEFLIYFQGNSAPDKSGLPSDRFSAERTGGSVSTLTIQRTQQEDSAVYLCASSLTETYEQYFGPGTRLTVT.

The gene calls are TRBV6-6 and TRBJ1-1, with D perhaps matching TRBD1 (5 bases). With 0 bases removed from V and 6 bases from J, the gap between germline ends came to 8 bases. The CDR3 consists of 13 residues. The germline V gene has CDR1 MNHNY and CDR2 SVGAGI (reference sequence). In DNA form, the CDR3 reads TGTGCCAGCAGTTACTCATGGGGGGCTGAAGCTTTCTTT. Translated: CASSYSWGAEAFF.

The DNA for the CDR3 is TGTGCCAGCAGCTTAGGGGAGGGTCGTGACTATGGCTACACCTTC. Protein sequence: CASSLGEGRDYGYTF. V and J are TRBV11-3 and TRBJ1-2; no clear D. This CDR3 is 15 amino acids long. CDR1 is SGHNT, CDR2 YENEEA, per germline. Trimming left V 1 base short and J 3 bases short, with 12 bases between.

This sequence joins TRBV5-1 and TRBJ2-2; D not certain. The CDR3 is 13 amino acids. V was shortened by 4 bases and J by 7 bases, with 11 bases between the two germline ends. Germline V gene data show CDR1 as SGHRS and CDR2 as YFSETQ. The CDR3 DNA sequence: TGCGCCAGCAGCCCAACATTCCACGGGGAGCTGTTTTTT. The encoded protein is CASSPTFHGELFF. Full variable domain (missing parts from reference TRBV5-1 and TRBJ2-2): KAGVTQTPRYLIKTRGQQVTLSCSPISGHRSVSWYQQTPGQGLQFLFEYFSETQRNKGNFPGRFSGRQFSNSRSEMNVSTLELGDSALYLCASSPTFHGELFFGEGSRLTVL.

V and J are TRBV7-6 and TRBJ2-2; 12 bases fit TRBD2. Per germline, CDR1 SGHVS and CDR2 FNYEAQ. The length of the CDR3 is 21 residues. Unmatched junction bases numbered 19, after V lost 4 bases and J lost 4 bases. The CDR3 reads CASSSSPSDPSGGAITGELFF. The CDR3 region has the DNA TGTGCCAGCAGCTCCTCCCCTAGCGATCCTAGCGGGGGGGCCATCACCGGGGAGCTGTTTTTT. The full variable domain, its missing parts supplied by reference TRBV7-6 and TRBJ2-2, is GAGVSQSPRYKVTKRGQDVALRCDPISGHVSLYWYRQALGQGPEFLTYFNYEAQQDKSGLPNDRFSAERPEGSISTLTIQRTEQRDSAMYRCASSSSPSDPSGGAITGELFFGEGSRLTVL.

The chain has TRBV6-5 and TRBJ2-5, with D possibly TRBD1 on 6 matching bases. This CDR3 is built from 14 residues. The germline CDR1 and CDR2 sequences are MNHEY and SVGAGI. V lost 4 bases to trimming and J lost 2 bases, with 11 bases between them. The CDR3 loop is CASSSRTVQETQYF. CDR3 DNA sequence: TGTGCCAGCAGTTCTCGGACAGTGCAAGAGACCCAGTACTTC.

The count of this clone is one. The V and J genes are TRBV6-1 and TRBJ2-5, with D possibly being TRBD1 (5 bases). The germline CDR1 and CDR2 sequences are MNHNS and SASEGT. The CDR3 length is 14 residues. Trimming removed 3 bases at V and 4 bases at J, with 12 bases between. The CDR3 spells CASSESQGRETQYF. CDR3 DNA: TGTGCCAGCAGTGAGTCCCAGGGCAGAGAGACCCAGTACTTC.

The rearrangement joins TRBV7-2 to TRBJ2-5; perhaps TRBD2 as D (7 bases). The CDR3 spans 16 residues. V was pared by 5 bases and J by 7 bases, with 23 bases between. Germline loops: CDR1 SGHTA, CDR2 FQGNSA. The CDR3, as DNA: TGTGCCAGCAGCCTCCTGGTGGGGGGGCCGGGTGTGACCCAGTACTTC. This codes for CASSLLVGGPGVTQYF. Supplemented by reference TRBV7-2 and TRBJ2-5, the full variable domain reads GAGVSQSPSNKVTEKGKDVELRCDPISGHTALYWYRQSLGQGLEFLIYFQGNSAPDKSGLPSDRFSAERTGGSVSTLTIQRTQQEDSAVYLCASSLLVGGPGVTQYFGPGTRLLVL.

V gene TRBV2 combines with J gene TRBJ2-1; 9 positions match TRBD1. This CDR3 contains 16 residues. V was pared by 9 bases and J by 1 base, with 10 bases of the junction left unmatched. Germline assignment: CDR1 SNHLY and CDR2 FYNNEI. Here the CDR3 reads CASSQTGGYSYNEQFF. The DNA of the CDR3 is TGTGCCAGTTCCCAAACAGGGGGCTATTCCTACAATGAGCAGTTCTTC.

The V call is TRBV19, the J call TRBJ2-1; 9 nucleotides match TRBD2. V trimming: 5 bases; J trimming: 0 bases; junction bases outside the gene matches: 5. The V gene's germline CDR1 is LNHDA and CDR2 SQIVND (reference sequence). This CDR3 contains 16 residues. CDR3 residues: CASSYGGGGSYNEQFF. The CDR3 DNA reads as TGTGCCAGTAGTTACGGCGGGGGGGGCTCCTACAATGAGCAGTTCTTC.

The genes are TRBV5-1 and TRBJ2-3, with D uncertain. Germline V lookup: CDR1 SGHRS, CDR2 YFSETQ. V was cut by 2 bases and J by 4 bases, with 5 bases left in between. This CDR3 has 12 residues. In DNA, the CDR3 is TGCGCCAGCAGCTTCTCGTCAGATACGCAGTATTTT. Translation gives CASSFSSDTQYF. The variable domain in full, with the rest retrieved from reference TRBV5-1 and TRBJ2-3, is KAGVTQTPRYLIKTRGQQVTLSCSPISGHRSVSWYQQTPGQGLQFLFEYFSETQRNKGNFPGRFSGRQFSNSRSEMNVSTLELGDSALYLCASSFSSDTQYFGPGTRLTVL.

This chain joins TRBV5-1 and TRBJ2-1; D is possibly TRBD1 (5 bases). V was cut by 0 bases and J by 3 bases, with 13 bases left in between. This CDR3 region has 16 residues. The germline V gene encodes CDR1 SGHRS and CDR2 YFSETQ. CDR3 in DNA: TGCGCCAGCAGCTTGGCCGACAGCCGATTCTACAATGAGCAGTTCTTC. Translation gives CASSLADSRFYNEQFF.